Included here is one TCR beta chain sequence, with context. The antigen is unknown. This table comes from immunoSEQ multiplex PCR, and its TCRdb copy is limited to in-frame clones, with some not included. The sample lists over 10,000 clones; roughly 85% were seen once. CDR1 is SGHNT and CDR2 is YYREEE in the germline V gene (reference sequence). The CDR3 covers 15 residues. After removal of 4 bases from V and 6 bases from J, the junction contained 10 bases not matched to a gene. This sample is part of a study of tumor-infiltrating lymphocytes in localized non-small cell lung cancer. Study information: Several tumor histologies, both smoking statuses, and some post-neoadjuvant chemotherapy samples were included.

Study results and caveats: Each assay used a separate piece of the same tissue. TCRbeta sequencing showed higher T cell infiltration in tumors than uninvolved lung.

V is TRBV5-4 and J is TRBJ2-3; 8 bases map to TRBD1. Sequenced material: uninvolved lung tissue not adjacent to the tumor. The TCR comes from a human donor with non-small cell lung cancer. The CDR3 loop is CASSIRQGLIDTQYF. The CDR3 DNA follows: TGTGCCAGCAGCATCCGACAGGGGCTTATCGATACGCAGTATTTT.